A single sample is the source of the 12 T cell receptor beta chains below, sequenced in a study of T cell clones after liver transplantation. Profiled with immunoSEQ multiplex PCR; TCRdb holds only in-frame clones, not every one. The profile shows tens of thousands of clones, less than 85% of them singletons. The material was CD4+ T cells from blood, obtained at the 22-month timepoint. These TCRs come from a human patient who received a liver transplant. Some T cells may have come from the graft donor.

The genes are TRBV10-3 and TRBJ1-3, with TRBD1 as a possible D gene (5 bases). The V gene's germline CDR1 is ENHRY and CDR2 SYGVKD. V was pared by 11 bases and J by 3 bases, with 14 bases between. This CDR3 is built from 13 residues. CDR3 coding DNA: TGTGCCTCCTCAGGGTCAGTTGGAAACACCATATATTTT. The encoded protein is CASSGSVGNTIYF.

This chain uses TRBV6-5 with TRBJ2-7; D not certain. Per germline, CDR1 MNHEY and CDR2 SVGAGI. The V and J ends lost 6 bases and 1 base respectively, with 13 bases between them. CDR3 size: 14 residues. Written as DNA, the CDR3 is TGTGCCAGCAGCGGTGGAGACGGGTCCTACGAGCAGTACTTC. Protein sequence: CASSGGDGSYEQYF.

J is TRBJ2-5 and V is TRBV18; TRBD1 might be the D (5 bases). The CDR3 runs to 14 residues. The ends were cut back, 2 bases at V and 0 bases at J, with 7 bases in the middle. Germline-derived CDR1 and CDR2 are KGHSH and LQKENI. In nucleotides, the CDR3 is TGTGCCAGCTCACCAACCAGGGACCAAGAGACCCAGTACTTC. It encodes CASSPTRDQETQYF.

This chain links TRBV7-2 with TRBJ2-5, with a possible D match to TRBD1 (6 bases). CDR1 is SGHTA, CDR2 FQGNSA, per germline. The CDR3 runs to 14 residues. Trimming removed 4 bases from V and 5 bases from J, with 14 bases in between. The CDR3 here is CASSSDRRQETQYF. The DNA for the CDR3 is TGTGCCAGCAGCTCGGACAGACGCCAGGAGACCCAGTACTTC.

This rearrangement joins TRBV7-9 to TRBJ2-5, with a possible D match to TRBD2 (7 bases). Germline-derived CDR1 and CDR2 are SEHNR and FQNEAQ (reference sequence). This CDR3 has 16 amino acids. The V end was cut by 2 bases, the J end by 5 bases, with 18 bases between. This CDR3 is CASSLRGAGVRETQYF. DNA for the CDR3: TGTGCCAGCAGCTTAAGGGGGGCGGGAGTGCGGGAGACCCAGTACTTC.

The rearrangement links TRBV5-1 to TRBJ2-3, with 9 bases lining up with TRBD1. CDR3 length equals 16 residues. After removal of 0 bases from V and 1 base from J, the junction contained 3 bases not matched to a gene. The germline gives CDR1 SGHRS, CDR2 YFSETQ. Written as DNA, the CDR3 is TGCGCCAGCAGCTTGGAGGGACAGGGCCGCACAGATACGCAGTATTTT. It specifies CASSLEGQGRTDTQYF.

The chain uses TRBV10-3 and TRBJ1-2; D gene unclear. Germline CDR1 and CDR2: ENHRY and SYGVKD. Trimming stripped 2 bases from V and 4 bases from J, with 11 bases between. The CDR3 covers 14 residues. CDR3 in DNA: TGTGCCATCAGTGAGACTGACGGCCCCTATGGCTACACCTTC. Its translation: CAISETDGPYGYTF.

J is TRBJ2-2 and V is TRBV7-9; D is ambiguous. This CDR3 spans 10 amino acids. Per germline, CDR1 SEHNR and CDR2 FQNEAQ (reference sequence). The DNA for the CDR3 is TGTGCAGCCCAGGACGGGGAGCTGTTTTTT. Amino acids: CAAQDGELFF.

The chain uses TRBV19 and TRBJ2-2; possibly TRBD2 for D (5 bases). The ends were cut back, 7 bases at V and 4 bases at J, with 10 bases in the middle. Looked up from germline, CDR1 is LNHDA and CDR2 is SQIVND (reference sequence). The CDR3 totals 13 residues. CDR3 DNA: TGTGCCAGTATACGGGGTGGCACCGGGGAGCTGTTTTTT. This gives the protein CASIRGGTGELFF.

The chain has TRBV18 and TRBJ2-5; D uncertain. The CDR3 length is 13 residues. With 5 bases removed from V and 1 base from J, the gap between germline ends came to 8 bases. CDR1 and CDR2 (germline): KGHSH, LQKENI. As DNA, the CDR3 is TGTGCCAGCTCAATTAACCTCCAAGAGACCCAGTACTTC. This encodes CASSINLQETQYF.

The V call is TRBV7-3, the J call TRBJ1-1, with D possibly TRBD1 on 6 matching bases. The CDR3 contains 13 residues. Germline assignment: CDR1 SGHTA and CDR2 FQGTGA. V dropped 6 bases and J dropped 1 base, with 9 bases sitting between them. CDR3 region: CASRQGQNTEAFF. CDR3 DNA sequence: TGTGCCAGCAGACAGGGACAGAACACTGAAGCTTTCTTT.

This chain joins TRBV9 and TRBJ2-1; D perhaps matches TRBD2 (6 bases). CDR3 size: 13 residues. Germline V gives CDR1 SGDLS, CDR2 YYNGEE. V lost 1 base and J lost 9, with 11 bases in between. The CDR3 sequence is CASSVSSEGEQFF. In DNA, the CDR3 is TGTGCCAGCAGCGTATCTAGCGAAGGTGAGCAGTTCTTC.